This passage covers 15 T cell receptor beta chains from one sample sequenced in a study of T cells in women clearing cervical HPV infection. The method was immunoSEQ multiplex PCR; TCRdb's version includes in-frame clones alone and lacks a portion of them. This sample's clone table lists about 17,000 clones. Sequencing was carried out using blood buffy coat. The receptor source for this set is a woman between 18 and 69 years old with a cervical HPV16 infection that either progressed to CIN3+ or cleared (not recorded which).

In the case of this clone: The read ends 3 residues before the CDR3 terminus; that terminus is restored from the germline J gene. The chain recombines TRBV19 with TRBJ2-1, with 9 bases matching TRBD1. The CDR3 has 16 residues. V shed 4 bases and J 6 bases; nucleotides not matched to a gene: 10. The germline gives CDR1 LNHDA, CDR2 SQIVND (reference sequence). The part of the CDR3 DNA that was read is TGTGCCAGTAGTACTCAATCCGGGACAGGGCTCAATGAG. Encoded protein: CASSTQSGTGLNE. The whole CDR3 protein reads CASSTQSGTGLNEQFF.

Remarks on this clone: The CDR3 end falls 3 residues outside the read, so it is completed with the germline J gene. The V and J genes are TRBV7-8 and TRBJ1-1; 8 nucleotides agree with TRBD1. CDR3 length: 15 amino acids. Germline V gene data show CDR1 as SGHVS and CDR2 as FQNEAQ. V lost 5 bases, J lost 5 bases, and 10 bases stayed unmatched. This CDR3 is CASSPRQGAGTEAFF. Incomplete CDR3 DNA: TGTGCCAGCAGCCCTCGGCAGGGGGCAGGAACTGAA. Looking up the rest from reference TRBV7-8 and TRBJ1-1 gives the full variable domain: GAGVSQSPRYKVAKRGQDVALRCDPISGHVSLFWYQQALGQGPEFLTYFQNEAQLDKSGLPSDRFFAERPEGSVSTLKIQRTQQEDSAVYLCASSPRQGAGTEAFFGQGTRLTVV.

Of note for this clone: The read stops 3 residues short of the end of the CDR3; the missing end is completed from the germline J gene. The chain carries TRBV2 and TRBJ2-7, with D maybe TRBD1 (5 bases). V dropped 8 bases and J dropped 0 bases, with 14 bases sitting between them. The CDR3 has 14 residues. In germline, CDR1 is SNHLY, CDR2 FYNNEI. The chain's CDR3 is CASLRGFSSYEQYF. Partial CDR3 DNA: TGTGCCAGCCTAAGGGGCTTTAGCTCCTACGAG.

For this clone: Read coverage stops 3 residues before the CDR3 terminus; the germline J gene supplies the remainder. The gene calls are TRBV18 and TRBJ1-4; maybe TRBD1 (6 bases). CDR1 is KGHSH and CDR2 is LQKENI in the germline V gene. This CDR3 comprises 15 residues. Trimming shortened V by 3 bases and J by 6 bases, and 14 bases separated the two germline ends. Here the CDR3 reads CASSPNRVKDEKLFF. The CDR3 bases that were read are TGTGCCAGCTCACCGAACAGGGTGAAGGATGAAAAA.

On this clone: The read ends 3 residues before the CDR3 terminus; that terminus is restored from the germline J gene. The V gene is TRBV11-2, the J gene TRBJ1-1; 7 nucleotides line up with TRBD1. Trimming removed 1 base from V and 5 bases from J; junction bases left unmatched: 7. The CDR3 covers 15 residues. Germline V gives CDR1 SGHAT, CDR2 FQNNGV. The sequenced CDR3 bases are TGTGCCAGCAGCTTAGGGGGACAGCTGGGGACTGAA. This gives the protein CASSLGGQLGTE. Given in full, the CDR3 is CASSLGGQLGTEAFF.

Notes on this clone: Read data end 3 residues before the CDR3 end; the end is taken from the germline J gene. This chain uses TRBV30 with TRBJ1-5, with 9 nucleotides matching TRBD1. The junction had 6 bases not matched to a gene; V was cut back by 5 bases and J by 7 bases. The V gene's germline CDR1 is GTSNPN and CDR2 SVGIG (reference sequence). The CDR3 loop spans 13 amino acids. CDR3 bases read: TGTGCCTGGGCTACAGGGGGCGAACAGCCC. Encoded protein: CAWATGGEQP. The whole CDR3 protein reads CAWATGGEQPQHF.

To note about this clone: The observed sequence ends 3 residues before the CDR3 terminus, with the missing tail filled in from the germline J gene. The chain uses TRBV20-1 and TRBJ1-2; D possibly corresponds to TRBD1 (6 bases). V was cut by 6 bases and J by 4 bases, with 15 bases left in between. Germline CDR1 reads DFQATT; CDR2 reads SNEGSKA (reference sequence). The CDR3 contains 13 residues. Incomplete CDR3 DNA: TGCAGTGCCAGTTATGACAGGTCCTATGGC. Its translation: CSASYDRSYG. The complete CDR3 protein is CSASYDRSYGYTF.

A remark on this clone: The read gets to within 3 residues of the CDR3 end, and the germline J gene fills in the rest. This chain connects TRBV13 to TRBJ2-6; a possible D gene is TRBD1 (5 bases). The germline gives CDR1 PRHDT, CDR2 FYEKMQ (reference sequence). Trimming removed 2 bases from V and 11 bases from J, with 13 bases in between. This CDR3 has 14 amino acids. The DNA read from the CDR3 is TGTGCCAGCAGCTTACGGGCCCCCAGGGACGTC. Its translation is CASSLRAPRDV. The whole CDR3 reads CASSLRAPRDVLTF.

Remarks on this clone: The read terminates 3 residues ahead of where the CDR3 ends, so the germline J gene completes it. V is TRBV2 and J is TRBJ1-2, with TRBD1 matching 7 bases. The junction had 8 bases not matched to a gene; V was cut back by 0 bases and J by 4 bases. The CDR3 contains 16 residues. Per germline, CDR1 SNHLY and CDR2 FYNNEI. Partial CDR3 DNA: TGTGCCAGCAGTGAAGCGCGCGACAGGGTTTCCTATGGC. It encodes CASSEARDRVSYG. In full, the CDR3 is CASSEARDRVSYGYTF.

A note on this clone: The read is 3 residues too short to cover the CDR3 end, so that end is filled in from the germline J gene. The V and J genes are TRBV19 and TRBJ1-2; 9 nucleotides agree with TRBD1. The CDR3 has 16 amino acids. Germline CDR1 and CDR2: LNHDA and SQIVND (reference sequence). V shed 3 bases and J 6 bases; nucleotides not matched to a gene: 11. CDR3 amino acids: CASSILESGTGNGYTF. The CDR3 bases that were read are TGTGCCAGTAGTATTTTAGAGAGCGGGACAGGGAATGGC.

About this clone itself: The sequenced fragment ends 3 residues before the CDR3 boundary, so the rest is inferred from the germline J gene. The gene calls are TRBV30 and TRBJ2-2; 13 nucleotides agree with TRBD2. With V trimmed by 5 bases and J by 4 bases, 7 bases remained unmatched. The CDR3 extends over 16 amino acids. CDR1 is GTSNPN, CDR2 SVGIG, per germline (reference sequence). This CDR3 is CAWGLAGVVSTGELFF. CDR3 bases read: TGTGCCTGGGGACTAGCGGGAGTAGTAAGCACCGGGGAG.

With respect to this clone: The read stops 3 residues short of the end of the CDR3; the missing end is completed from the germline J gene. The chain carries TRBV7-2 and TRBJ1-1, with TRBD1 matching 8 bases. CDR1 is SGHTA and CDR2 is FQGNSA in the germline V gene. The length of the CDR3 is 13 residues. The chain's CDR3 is CASSQVTGVQAFF. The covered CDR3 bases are TGTGCCAGCAGCCAAGTGACAGGGGTTCAA.

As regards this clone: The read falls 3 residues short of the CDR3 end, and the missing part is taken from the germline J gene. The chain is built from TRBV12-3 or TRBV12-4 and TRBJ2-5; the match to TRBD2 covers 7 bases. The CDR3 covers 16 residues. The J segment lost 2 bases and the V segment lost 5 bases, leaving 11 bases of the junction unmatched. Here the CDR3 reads CASSTYLGLKQETQYF. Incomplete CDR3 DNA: TGTGCCAGCAGTACCTATTTGGGACTAAAGCAAGAGACC.

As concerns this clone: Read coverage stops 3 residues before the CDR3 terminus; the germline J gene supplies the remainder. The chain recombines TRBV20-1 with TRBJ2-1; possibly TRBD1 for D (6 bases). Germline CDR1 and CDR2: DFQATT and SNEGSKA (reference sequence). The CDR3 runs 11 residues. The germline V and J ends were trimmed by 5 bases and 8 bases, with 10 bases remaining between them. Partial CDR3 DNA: TGCAGTGCTTCCAGGGGCCATGAG. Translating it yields CSASRGHE. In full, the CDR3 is CSASRGHEQFF.

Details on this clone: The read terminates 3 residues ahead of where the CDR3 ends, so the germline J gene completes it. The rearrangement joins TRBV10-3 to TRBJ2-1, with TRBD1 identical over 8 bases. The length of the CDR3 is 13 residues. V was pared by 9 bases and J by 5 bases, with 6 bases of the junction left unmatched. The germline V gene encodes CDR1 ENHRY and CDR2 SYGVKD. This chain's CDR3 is CAIATGDHNEQFF. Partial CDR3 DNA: TGTGCCATTGCGACAGGGGATCACAATGAG.